This entry describes one TCR beta chain. Authors' analysis steps: The assay estimated nucleated cells by amplifying reference gene primers. This table comes from immunoSEQ multiplex PCR, and its TCRdb copy is limited to in-frame clones, with some not included. V, J and clone size are taken as reported in that table, and D and trimming were inferred from the DNA itself. Of under 50,000 clones in the sample, roughly nine tenths were seen once. These data come from a study of blood T cell repertoires in COVID-19. Study background: Sources were T cells, B-cell-depleted T cells, or PBMCs; the material itself was cDNA or gDNA.

The CDR3 extends over 11 amino acids. Per the germline V gene, CDR1 is DFQATT and CDR2 is SNEGSKA (reference sequence). The ends were cut back, 2 bases at V and 7 bases at J, with 8 bases in the middle. The source is a man aged 65-85 years with active COVID-19. Material: peripheral blood. This chain uses TRBV20-1 with TRBJ1-1; D uncertain. CDR3 nucleotides: TGCAGTGCTAGACAGGCTGGTGAAGCTTTCTTT. Translating it yields CSARQAGEAFF.